One sample yielded the 30 T cell receptor beta chains listed below, sequenced in a study of post-analysis software for immune sequencing data. Whole-study findings and limits: Elevated frequency relative to controls characterized roughly 5 TRBV segments in patients, TRBV5-6, TRBV5-1 and TRBV20-1 among them.

These TCRs are of unknown antigen specificity. Incorporated into the TCR beta cDNA libraries were unique molecular identifiers, which served to reduce PCR and sequencing biases. TCRdb re-called the PCR reads through MiXCR, storing one row per CDR3 protein. Of approximately 730,000 distinct CDR3 sequences in the sample, 25% to 30% were seen once. The specimen sequenced was blood. Every receptor here comes from a girl aged 10-17 years with multiple sclerosis.

CDR3 sequence (DNA): TGCGCCAGCAGCCAAGATTGGCTGTCCTACGAGCAGTACTTC. Encoded protein: CASSQDWLSYEQYF. The chain recombines TRBV4-3 with TRBJ2-7, with unresolved D. CDR1 is LGHNA, CDR2 YSLEER, per germline. Deletions cut 0 bases from V and 1 base from J, with 7 bases between. The CDR3 spans 14 residues.

The chain couples TRBV20-1 to TRBJ2-1; the match to TRBD2 covers 9 bases. The CDR3 sequence is 15 residues long. Germline V gene sequence: CDR1 DFQATT, CDR2 SNEGSKA (reference sequence). J was trimmed by 3 bases and V by 2 bases; bases with no gene match: 5. Written as DNA, the CDR3 is TGCAGTGCTAGACAAATAGCGGGAGTCTACAATGAGCAGTTCTTC. Translating it yields CSARQIAGVYNEQFF.

This chain joins TRBV2 and TRBJ2-5, with 7 bases identical to TRBD2. V was pared by 2 bases and J by 5 bases, with 8 bases of the junction left unmatched. The CDR3 runs to 15 residues. Germline V lookup: CDR1 SNHLY, CDR2 FYNNEI. The CDR3 loop is CASSETGVGRETQYF. The CDR3 nucleotides read TGTGCCAGCAGTGAAACAGGCGTCGGGAGGGAGACCCAGTACTTC.

This clonotype was seen a handful of times. The rearrangement joins TRBV7-2 to TRBJ2-5, with 7 positions matching TRBD2. Germline V gives CDR1 SGHTA, CDR2 FQGNSA. The V and J ends lost 2 bases and 4 bases, in that order; junction bases with no gene match: 7. CDR3 length equals 15 residues. CDR3 coding DNA: TGTGCCAGCAGCTTAAGGGGCGGGAGTCGAGAGACCCAGTACTTC. This gives the protein CASSLRGGSRETQYF.

The chain is built from TRBV25-1 and TRBJ2-7; D call uncertain. Looked up from germline, CDR1 is MGHDK and CDR2 is SYGVNS. The V end lost 5 bases, the J end lost 5 bases, and 4 bases lay between the germline ends. The CDR3 sequence is 10 residues long. The CDR3 nucleotides are TGTGCCAGCAGTCTCCACGAGCAGTACTTC. Residues: CASSLHEQYF.

This clonotype was seen only once. This chain links TRBV2 with TRBJ1-5, with 9 bases that match TRBD1. Germline V gives CDR1 SNHLY, CDR2 FYNNEI. The CDR3 spans 14 residues. With 4 bases clipped from V and 7 bases from J, the junction kept 5 bases outside the gene matches. The CDR3 protein is CASSAQDRGQPQHF. CDR3 coding DNA: TGTGCCAGCAGTGCCCAGGACAGGGGACAGCCCCAGCATTTT.

This clonotype was seen more than once but under ten times. The chain links TRBV5-1 to TRBJ2-5; D might be TRBD2 (7 bases). The CDR3 is made up of 15 amino acids. In germline, CDR1 is SGHRS, CDR2 YFSETQ. Trimming shortened V by 4 bases and J by 1 base, and 14 bases separated the two germline ends. The CDR3 DNA reads as TGCGCCAGCAGCCTGCCGGGGGGCGCCCAAGAGACCCAGTACTTC. This translates into CASSLPGGAQETQYF.

The rearrangement links TRBV27 to TRBJ1-2, with D unresolved. Deletions cut 1 base from V and 0 bases from J, with 9 bases between. Germline V gene sequence: CDR1 MNHEY, CDR2 SMNVEV (reference sequence). The CDR3 runs to 15 residues. The CDR3 bases are TGTGCCAGCAGTTTATTGGGCAGGACTAACTATGGCTACACCTTC. Translation: CASSLLGRTNYGYTF.

This clonotype has only a few counts. V usage is TRBV7-7 and J usage is TRBJ2-1, with 14 bases lining up with TRBD2. CDR1 and CDR2 from the germline V gene are SSHAT and FNYEAQ (reference sequence). With 6 bases clipped from V and 9 bases from J, the junction kept 7 bases outside the gene matches. This CDR3 comprises 15 residues. CDR3 in amino acids: CASSPGTSGSREQFF. CDR3 DNA: TGTGCCAGCAGTCCCGGGACTAGCGGGAGCCGTGAGCAGTTCTTC.

Turning to this clonotype: This sequence may be a read error, since a much larger clone differs from it by one base. This chain links TRBV10-3 with TRBJ2-5, with D unresolved. The CDR3 is 13 amino acids. In germline, CDR1 is ENHRY, CDR2 SYGVKD. Here the CDR3 reads CATGERLQEAQYF. In nucleotides, the CDR3 is TGTGCCACCGGAGAAAGATTGCAAGAGGCCCAGTACTTC.

This clonotype was seen ten or more times. The rearrangement links TRBV29-1 to TRBJ2-1, with 7 positions matching TRBD1. The trim removed 6 bases at V and 3 bases at J, leaving 17 bases unmatched. This CDR3 is 17 amino acids long. Germline CDR1 is SQVTM and CDR2 is ANQGSEA. The CDR3 sequence: CSVERQGTVLFYNEQFF. CDR3 bases: TGCAGCGTGGAGCGACAGGGTACGGTTTTGTTCTACAATGAGCAGTTCTTC.

The chain's CDR3 is CASRTGRLNQPQHF. CDR3 nucleotides: TGTGCCAGCAGAACGGGACGGTTGAATCAGCCCCAGCATTTT. The V call is TRBV6-5, the J call TRBJ1-5; D is perhaps TRBD1 (5 bases). The CDR3 contains 14 residues. V lost 6 bases and J lost 4, with 13 bases in between. Germline loops: CDR1 MNHEY, CDR2 SVGAGI.

This clonotype has just a few counts. The J gene is TRBJ2-3, the V gene TRBV5-1; no firm D call. CDR3 length: 15 residues. CDR1 SGHRS and CDR2 YFSETQ come from the germline V gene. The V gene lost 0 bases and the J gene lost 1 base, with 9 bases spanning the gap. The DNA for the CDR3 is TGCGCCAGCAGCTTGGAACAGTCAGGCACAGATACGCAGTATTTT. Translation gives CASSLEQSGTDTQYF.

The chain joins TRBV18 to TRBJ2-3, with TRBD2 matching 9 bases. Germline CDR1 and CDR2: KGHSH and LQKENI. The CDR3 loop spans 22 amino acids. V gave up 6 bases and J gave up 5 bases; unmatched junction bases: 30. The CDR3: CASSRTARPGSGGNLHGDTQYF. CDR3 in DNA: TGTGCCAGCTCCCGCACGGCTAGACCGGGGAGCGGGGGGAACCTACATGGAGATACGCAGTATTTT. Full variable domain (missing parts from reference TRBV18 and TRBJ2-3): NAGVMQNPRHLVRRRGQEARLRCSPMKGHSHVYWYRQLPEEGLKFMVYLQKENIIDESGMPKERFSAEFPKEGPSILRIQQVVRGDSAAYFCASSRTARPGSGGNLHGDTQYFGPGTRLTVL.

This clonotype was recorded at least ten times. This chain joins TRBV9 and TRBJ1-2, with 7 positions matching TRBD1. The germline V gene has CDR1 SGDLS and CDR2 YYNGEE. Germline trimming cut 1 base from V and 4 bases from J; bases unmatched to any gene: 1. The CDR3 is made up of 13 amino acids. CDR3 in DNA: TGTGCCAGCAGCGTAACAGGGGCCTATGGCTACACCTTC. As protein: CASSVTGAYGYTF.

This clonotype was seen a handful of times. The V and J genes are TRBV7-9 and TRBJ2-3; 7 bases agree with TRBD1. The CDR3 totals 15 residues. Germline V gene lookup returns CDR1 SEHNR and CDR2 FQNEAQ (reference sequence). The ends lost 1 base at V and 2 bases at J; junction bases unmatched: 3. The CDR3 DNA sequence: TGTGCCAGCAGCTTAGAGGGACAGCCCACAGATACGCAGTATTTT. Translation: CASSLEGQPTDTQYF.

This rearrangement joins TRBV6-2 or TRBV6-3 to TRBJ2-7, with D maybe TRBD2 (5 bases). The V end lost 5 bases, the J end lost 6 bases, and 8 bases lay between the germline ends. The CDR3 sequence is 11 residues long. Per the germline V gene, CDR1 is MNHEY and CDR2 is SVGEGT. Here the CDR3 DNA reads TGTGCCAGCAGTGCTAGCACCGAGCAGTACTTC. Protein sequence: CASSASTEQYF.

As regards this clonotype: A much larger clone is a single base away; this may be a read error. The CDR3: CRASGTPYEQYF. CDR3 nucleotide sequence: TGCAGGGCTAGCGGGACCCCCTACGAGCAGTACTTC. The chain joins TRBV20-1 to TRBJ2-4, with 9 bases fitting TRBD2. Near its end, the DNA agrees better with TRBJ2-7, so the J call may be wrong. The germline V gene encodes CDR1 DFQATT and CDR2 SNEGSKA (reference sequence). CDR3 size: 12 residues.

This clonotype was recorded a few times. The chain couples TRBV7-9 to TRBJ2-5; D may be TRBD2 (5 bases). The CDR3 length is 14 residues. V was trimmed by 6 bases and J by 2 bases, leaving 13 bases between them. CDR1 is SEHNR, CDR2 FQNEAQ, per germline (reference sequence). The CDR3 region has the DNA TGTGCCAGCAGTAATAGGGAGACGCAAGAGACCCAGTACTTC. The encoded protein is CASSNRETQETQYF. Variable domain in full (rest from reference TRBV7-9 and TRBJ2-5): DTGVSQNPRHKITKRGQNVTFRCDPISEHNRLYWYRQTLGQGPEFLTYFQNEAQLEKSRLLSDRFSAERPKGSFSTLEIQRTEQGDSAMYLCASSNRETQETQYFGPGTRLLVL.

V and J are TRBV28 and TRBJ2-3; 8 bases map to TRBD2. Germline lookup yields CDR1 MDHEN and CDR2 SYDVKM. J was trimmed by 3 bases and V by 6 bases; bases with no gene match: 8. The CDR3 sequence is 15 residues long. The CDR3 DNA is TGTGCCAGCAGCTTGGGCGGGGGGTTTACAGATACGCAGTATTTT. It yields the protein CASSLGGGFTDTQYF. The full variable domain, rest sourced from reference TRBV28 and TRBJ2-3, is DVKVTQSSRYLVKRTGEKVFLECVQDMDHENMFWYRQDPGLGLRLIYFSYDVKMKEKGDIPEGYSVSREKKERFSLILESASTNQTSMYLCASSLGGGFTDTQYFGPGTRLTVL.

This chain uses TRBV29-1 with TRBJ1-2; no clear D gene. CDR1 is SQVTM and CDR2 is ANQGSEA in the germline V gene. This CDR3 comprises 12 residues. V shed 1 base and J shed 0 bases, with 3 bases lying between them. The chain's CDR3 is CSVEGTNYGYTF. The CDR3 nucleotides read TGCAGCGTTGAAGGAACTAACTATGGCTACACCTTC.

The chain couples TRBV25-1 to TRBJ1-1; D not resolved. Germline V gene lookup returns CDR1 MGHDK and CDR2 SYGVNS. This CDR3 is 14 amino acids long. Trimming took off 4 bases at V and 1 base at J, with 10 bases between the two ends. CDR3 sequence: CASSGLGRNTEAFF. CDR3 nucleotides: TGTGCCAGCAGTGGCTTGGGGAGGAACACTGAAGCTTTCTTT.

The rearrangement joins TRBV6-5 to TRBJ2-3; tentative D call: TRBD2 (5 bases). CDR1 is MNHEY, CDR2 SVGAGI, per germline. CDR3 length: 14 amino acids. Trimming took 6 bases from V and 2 from J, leaving 12 bases between them. The CDR3: CASRVGMVTDTQYF. In DNA, the CDR3 is TGTGCCAGCAGAGTCGGGATGGTCACAGATACGCAGTATTTT.

Points on this clonotype: This clone may be a read error of a much larger clone one base away. The gene calls are TRBV20-1 and TRBJ2-1; TRBD2 matches at 10 bases. Germline V gene sequence: CDR1 DFQATT, CDR2 SNEGSKA (reference sequence). V lost 3 bases to trimming and J lost 10 bases; unmatched junction nucleotides: 15. The CDR3 runs 16 residues. As DNA, the CDR3 is TGCAGTGCTAGCCTGGGCGGACCAGCGGGAGGGAGGGAGCAGTTCTTC. This encodes CSASLGGPAGGREQFF.

This clonotype was recorded at least ten times. The chain is built from TRBV6-5 and TRBJ2-7, with no clear D. Germline CDR1 is MNHEY and CDR2 is SVGAGI. There are 11 residues in the CDR3. Trimming left V 5 bases short and J 5 bases short, with 7 bases between. DNA of the CDR3: TGTGCCAGCAGTAGCCTTGACGAGCAGTACTTC. It yields the protein CASSSLDEQYF.

The genes are TRBV3-1 and TRBJ2-1; 11 nucleotides line up with TRBD2. Per germline, CDR1 LGHDT and CDR2 YNNKEL (reference sequence). There are 17 residues in the CDR3. The V gene end was trimmed by 5 bases and the J gene end by 0 bases; junction bases not matched to a gene: 6. As DNA, the CDR3 is TGTGCCAGCAGCTTTCTAGGACTAGCGGGCTCCTACAATGAGCAGTTCTTC. This encodes CASSFLGLAGSYNEQFF.

This clonotype turned up a few times. The chain links TRBV29-1 to TRBJ2-3; TRBD2 matches at 8 bases. The germline V gene has CDR1 SQVTM and CDR2 ANQGSEA. The V gene end was trimmed by 7 bases and the J gene end by 1 base; junction bases not matched to a gene: 7. This CDR3 has 14 residues. The CDR3 coding sequence is TGCAGCGCTTATAGCGGGGCCCGCACAGATACGCAGTATTTT. It encodes CSAYSGARTDTQYF.

This clonotype has only a few counts. The V gene is TRBV6-1, the J gene TRBJ1-1; D unresolved. The germline V gene encodes CDR1 MNHNS and CDR2 SASEGT. The CDR3 length is 14 residues. Trimming took 2 bases from V and 6 from J, leaving 13 bases between them. The CDR3 loop reads CASSEFTSLSEAFF. The CDR3 region has the DNA TGTGCCAGCAGTGAATTTACTTCGCTTTCTGAAGCTTTCTTT.

This chain connects TRBV6-2 or TRBV6-3 to TRBJ2-4, with 7 positions matching TRBD2. Germline V gene data show CDR1 as MNHEY and CDR2 as SVGEGT. The length of the CDR3 is 14 residues. V was pared by 5 bases and J by 12 bases, with 13 bases of the junction left unmatched. The CDR3 is CASSPISGTAGQYF. In DNA form, the CDR3 reads TGTGCCAGCAGTCCAATAAGCGGGACGGCGGGTCAGTACTTC.

This clonotype was picked up a small number of times. The chain links TRBV20-1 to TRBJ1-2, with D maybe TRBD1 (5 bases). CDR1 DFQATT and CDR2 SNEGSKA come from the germline V gene (reference sequence). This CDR3 comprises 13 residues. Trimming took 2 bases from V and 4 from J, leaving 11 bases between them. The CDR3 sequence is CSARPQGAYGYTF. CDR3 DNA sequence: TGCAGTGCTAGACCTCAGGGTGCCTATGGCTACACCTTC.